This T cell receptor beta chain is drawn from a study of ipilimumab plus nivolumab after autologous stem cell transplantation. Study as a whole: Median doses per patient: a few ipilimumab, under 10 nivolumab.

This clone was seen a single time. Its antigen remains unknown. The CDR3 extends over 13 amino acids. Per the germline V gene, CDR1 is MDHEN and CDR2 is SYDVKM. Trimming took off 5 bases at V and 3 bases at J, with 10 bases between the two ends. Ipilimumab, 1 mg/kg, started 14 to 28 days after autologous transplant. Patients got 3 mg/kg IV nivolumab weeks 1, 4, 7, 10, then biweekly through week 26. Findings and limits, study-wide: Per the authors, repertoire, Treg and microbiota data justify further study.

The repertoire was sequenced with immunoSEQ multiplex PCR; TCRdb's copy has only in-frame clones and lacks some. Of about 9,500 clones in the sample, around two thirds were seen once. This specimen was PBMCs, taken in a trial of ipilimumab plus nivolumab as post-transplant consolidation. The chain has TRBV28 and TRBJ1-2, with D maybe TRBD1 (6 bases). The receptor was derived from a female donor with multiple myeloma. The CDR3 loop is CASSRGQHYGYTF. In nucleotides, the CDR3 is TGTGCCAGCAGTCGGGGGCAGCACTATGGCTACACCTTC.